This TCR beta chain was identified during a study of monozygotic twins with inflammatory bowel disease. UMIs bearing a 6-nucleotide sample barcode were added through template switching. TCRdb reanalyzed the 5' RACE reads and collapses them to one entry per CDR3 protein, without DNA. Its listing shows roughly 150,000 distinct CDR3 sequences. This CDR3 comprises 16 residues. Material: blood. The clonotype comes from a human donor with ulcerative colitis or Crohn's disease, or a healthy co-twin of an affected twin (not recorded which). The chain joins TRBV12-3 or TRBV12-4 to TRBJ2-2; TCRdb reports TRBD1, a call that lacks DNA to check it against. CDR3 protein: CASSFGTGTNTGELFF.